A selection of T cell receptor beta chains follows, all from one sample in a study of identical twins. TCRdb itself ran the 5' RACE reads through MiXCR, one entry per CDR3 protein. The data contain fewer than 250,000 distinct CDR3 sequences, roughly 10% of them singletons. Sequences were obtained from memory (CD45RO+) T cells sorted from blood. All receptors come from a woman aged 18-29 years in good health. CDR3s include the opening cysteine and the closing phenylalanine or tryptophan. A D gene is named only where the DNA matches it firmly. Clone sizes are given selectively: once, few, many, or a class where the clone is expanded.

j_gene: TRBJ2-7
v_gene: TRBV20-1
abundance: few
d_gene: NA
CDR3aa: CSASSSAYGEQYF
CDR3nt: TGCAGTGCTAGTTCCAGCGCTTACGGCGAGCAGTACTTC

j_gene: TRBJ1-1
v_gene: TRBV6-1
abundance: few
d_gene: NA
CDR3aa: CASTSGNTEAFF
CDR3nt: TGTGCCAGCACCTCAGGGAACACTGAAGCTTTCTTT

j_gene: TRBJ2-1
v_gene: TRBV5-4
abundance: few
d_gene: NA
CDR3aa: CASSKDASSYNEQFF
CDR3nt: TGTGCCAGCAGCAAGGACGCAAGCTCCTACAATGAGCAGTTCTTC

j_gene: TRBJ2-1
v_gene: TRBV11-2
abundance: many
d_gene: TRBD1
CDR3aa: CASSRTGNEQFF
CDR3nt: TGTGCCAGCAGCAGGACAGGGAATGAGCAGTTCTTC

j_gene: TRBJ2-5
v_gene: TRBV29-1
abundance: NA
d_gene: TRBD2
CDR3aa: CSVRGPAGGAQYF
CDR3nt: TGCAGCGTTAGAGGGCCGGCTGGGGGGGCCCAGTACTTC

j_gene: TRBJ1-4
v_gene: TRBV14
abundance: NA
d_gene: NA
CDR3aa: CASSQGAWGTTNEKLFF
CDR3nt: TGTGCCAGCAGCCAAGGAGCGTGGGGTACAACTAATGAAAAACTGTTTTTT

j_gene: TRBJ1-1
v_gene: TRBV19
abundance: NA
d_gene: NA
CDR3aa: CASSILGNTEAFF
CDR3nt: TGTGCCAGTAGTATCTTGGGGAACACTGAAGCTTTCTTT

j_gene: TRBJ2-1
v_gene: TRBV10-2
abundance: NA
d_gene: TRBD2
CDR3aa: CASSGTSGGSYNEQFF
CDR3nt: TGCGCCAGCAGTGGGACTAGCGGGGGCAGTTACAATGAGCAGTTCTTC

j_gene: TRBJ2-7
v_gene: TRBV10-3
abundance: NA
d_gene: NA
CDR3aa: CATQGGGYEQYF
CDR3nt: TGTGCCACCCAGGGGGGCGGCTACGAGCAGTACTTC

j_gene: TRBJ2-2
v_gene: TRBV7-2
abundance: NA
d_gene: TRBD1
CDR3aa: CASRRDRGSFGGELFF
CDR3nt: TGTGCCAGCCGCCGAGACAGGGGAAGTTTTGGCGGGGAGCTGTTTTTT

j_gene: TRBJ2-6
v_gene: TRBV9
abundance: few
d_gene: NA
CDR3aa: CASSEVGSGANVLTF
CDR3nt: TGTGCCAGCAGTGAAGTGGGATCGGGGGCCAACGTCCTGACTTTC

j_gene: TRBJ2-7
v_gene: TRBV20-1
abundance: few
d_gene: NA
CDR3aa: CSATGLVREQYF
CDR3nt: TGCAGTGCTACCGGACTTGTAAGAGAGCAGTACTTC

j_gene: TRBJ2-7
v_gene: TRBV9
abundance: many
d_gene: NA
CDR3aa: CASSVDPTSEQYF
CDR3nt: TGTGCCAGCAGCGTAGACCCCACCTCCGAGCAGTACTTC

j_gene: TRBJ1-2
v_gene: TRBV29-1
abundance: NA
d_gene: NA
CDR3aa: CGVAWAHEGYTF
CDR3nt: TGCGGCGTTGCGTGGGCCCACGAAGGCTACACCTTC

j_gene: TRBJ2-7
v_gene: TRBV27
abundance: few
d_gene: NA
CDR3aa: CASGYSGYFYEQYF
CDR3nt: TGTGCCAGCGGTTATAGCGGATACTTTTACGAGCAGTACTTC

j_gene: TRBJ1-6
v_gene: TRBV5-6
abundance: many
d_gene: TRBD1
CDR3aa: CASSYRTGSPLHF
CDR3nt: TGTGCCAGCAGCTACCGGACAGGGTCACCCCTCCACTTT

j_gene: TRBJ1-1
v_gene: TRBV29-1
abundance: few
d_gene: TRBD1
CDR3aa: CSVQTGTGVSEAFF
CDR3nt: TGCAGCGTTCAAACCGGGACAGGGGTATCTGAAGCTTTCTTT

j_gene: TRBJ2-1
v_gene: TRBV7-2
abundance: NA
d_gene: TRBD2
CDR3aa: CASKEAGGTSYNEQFF
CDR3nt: TGTGCCAGCAAAGAAGCGGGAGGTACCTCCTACAATGAGCAGTTCTTC

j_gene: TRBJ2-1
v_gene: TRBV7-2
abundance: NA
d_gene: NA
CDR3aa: CASTGTSYNEQFF
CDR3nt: TGTGCCAGCACCGGGACATCCTACAATGAGCAGTTCTTC

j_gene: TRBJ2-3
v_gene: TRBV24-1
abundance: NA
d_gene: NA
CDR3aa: CATSTPGASDTQYF
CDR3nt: TGTGCCACCAGTACTCCGGGTGCCTCGGATACGCAGTATTTT

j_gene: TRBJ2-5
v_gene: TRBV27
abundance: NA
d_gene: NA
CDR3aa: CASSFTNSKETQYF
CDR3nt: TGTGCCAGCAGTTTCACGAACAGTAAAGAGACCCAGTACTTC

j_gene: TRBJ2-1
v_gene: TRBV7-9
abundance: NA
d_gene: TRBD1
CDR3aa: CVSSLGTGGYNEQFF
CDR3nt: TGTGTCAGCAGCTTAGGGACAGGGGGTTACAATGAGCAGTTCTTC

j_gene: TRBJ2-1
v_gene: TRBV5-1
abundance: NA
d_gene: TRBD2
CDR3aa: CASSLVASGQYEQFF
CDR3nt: TGCGCCAGCAGCTTGGTTGCTAGCGGGCAGTATGAGCAGTTCTTC

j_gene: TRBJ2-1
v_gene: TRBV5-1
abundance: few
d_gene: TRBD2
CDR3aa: CASSTLAGGPVNEQFF
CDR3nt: TGCGCCAGCAGCACTTTAGCGGGGGGGCCTGTGAATGAGCAGTTCTTC